This TCR beta chain was retrieved from a study of blood T cells in healthy people across ages. The CDR3 has 14 residues. Trimming took 5 bases from V and 1 from J, leaving 10 bases between them. Looked up from germline, CDR1 is SEHNR and CDR2 is FQNEAQ (reference sequence). This clonotype turned up a few times. With a J-beta primer mix and a sample-barcoded 5' primer, a second PCR ran about 7 to 12 cycles. TCRdb processed the 5' RACE reads anew with MiXCR; each CDR3 protein has one entry. The sample includes 1.5 million to 2 million distinct CDR3 sequences, 25% to 30% of them seen just once. The source material was blood. This rearrangement joins TRBV7-9 to TRBJ2-3; perhaps TRBD1 as D (5 bases). The TCR sequence derives from a woman aged 25 to 39 in good health. CDR3 loop: CASSTGLGTDTQYF. For the CDR3, the DNA is TGTGCCAGCAGCACAGGTTTGGGCACAGATACGCAGTATTTT. Supplemented by reference TRBV7-9 and TRBJ2-3, the full variable domain reads DTGVSQNPRHKITKRGQNVTFRCDPISEHNRLYWYRQTLGQGPEFLTYFQNEAQLEKSRLLSDRFSAERPKGSFSTLEIQRTEQGDSAMYLCASSTGLGTDTQYFGPGTRLTVL.